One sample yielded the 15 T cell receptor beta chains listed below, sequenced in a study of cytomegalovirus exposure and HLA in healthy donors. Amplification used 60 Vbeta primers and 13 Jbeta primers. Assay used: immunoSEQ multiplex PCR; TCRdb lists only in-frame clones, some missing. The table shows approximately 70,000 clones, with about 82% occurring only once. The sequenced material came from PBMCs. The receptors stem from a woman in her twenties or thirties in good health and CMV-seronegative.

The CDR3 region has the DNA TGTGCCAGTAGTATAGACAGGTATAATCAGCCCCAGCATTTT. Residues: CASSIDRYNQPQHF. The rearrangement links TRBV19 to TRBJ1-5, with D hard to call. Trimming took off 0 bases at V and 4 bases at J, with 7 bases between the two ends. Per germline, CDR1 LNHDA and CDR2 SQIVND (reference sequence). The CDR3 has 14 residues.

The DNA for the CDR3 is TGTGCCAGCAGCCACTCTAGTATTCTCTCCTACGAGCAGTACTTC. As protein: CASSHSSILSYEQYF. V gene TRBV27 combines with J gene TRBJ2-7, with D uncertain. The CDR3 is made up of 15 amino acids. The germline gives CDR1 MNHEY, CDR2 SMNVEV (reference sequence). V was cut by 6 bases and J by 0 bases, with 15 bases left in between.

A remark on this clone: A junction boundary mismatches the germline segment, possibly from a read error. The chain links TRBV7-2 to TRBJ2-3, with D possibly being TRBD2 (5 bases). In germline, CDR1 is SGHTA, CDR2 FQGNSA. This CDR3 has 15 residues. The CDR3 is CASRLDGRLTDTQYF. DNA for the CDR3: TGTGCCAGCAGGTTAGACGGGCGACTAACAGATACGCAGTATTTT. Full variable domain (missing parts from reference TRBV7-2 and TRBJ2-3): GAGVSQSPSNKVTEKGKDVELRCDPISGHTALYWYRQSLGQGLEFLIYFQGNSAPDKSGLPSDRFSAERTGGSVSTLTIQRTQQEDSAVYLCASRLDGRLTDTQYFGPGTRLTVL.

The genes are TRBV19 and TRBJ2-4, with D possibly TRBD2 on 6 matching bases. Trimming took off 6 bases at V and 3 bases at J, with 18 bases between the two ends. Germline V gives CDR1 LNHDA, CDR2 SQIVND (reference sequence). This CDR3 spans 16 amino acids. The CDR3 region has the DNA TGTGCCAGTAGCCCAAGGGCGGGGTTGGTCAAAAACATTCAGTACTTC. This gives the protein CASSPRAGLVKNIQYF.

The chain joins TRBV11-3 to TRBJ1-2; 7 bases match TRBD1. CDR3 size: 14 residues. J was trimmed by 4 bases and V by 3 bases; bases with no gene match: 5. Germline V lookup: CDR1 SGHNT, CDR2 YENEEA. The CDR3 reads CASSFDRQGYGYTF. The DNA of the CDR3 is TGTGCCAGCAGCTTTGATAGACAGGGCTATGGCTACACCTTC.

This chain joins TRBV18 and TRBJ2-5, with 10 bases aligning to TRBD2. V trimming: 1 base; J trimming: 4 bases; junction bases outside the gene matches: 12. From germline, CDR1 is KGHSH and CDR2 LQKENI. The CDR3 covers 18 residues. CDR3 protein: CASSPLSAASGGVETQYF. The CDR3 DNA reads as TGTGCCAGCTCACCACTTTCAGCGGCTAGCGGGGGAGTAGAGACCCAGTACTTC.

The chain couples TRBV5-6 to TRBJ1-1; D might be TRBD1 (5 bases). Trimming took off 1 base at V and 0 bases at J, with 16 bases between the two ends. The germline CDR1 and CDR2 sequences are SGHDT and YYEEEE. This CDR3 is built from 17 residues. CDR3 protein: CASSLIQAKKLNTEAFF. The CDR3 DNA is TGTGCCAGCAGCTTGATACAGGCCAAGAAATTGAACACTGAAGCTTTCTTT.

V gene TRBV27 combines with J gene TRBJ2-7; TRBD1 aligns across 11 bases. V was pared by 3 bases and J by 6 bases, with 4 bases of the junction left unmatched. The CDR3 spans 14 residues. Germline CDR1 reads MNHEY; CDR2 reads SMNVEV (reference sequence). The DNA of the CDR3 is TGTGCCAGCAGTTTCGGGACAGGGGGAGGCGAGCAGTACTTC. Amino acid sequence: CASSFGTGGGEQYF.

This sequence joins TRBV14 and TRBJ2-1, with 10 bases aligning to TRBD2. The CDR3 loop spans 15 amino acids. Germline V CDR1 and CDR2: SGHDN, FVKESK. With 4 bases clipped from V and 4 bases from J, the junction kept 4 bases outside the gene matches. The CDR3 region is CASSLAGGVYNEQFF. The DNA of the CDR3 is TGTGCCAGCAGCCTAGCGGGGGGCGTTTACAATGAGCAGTTCTTC.

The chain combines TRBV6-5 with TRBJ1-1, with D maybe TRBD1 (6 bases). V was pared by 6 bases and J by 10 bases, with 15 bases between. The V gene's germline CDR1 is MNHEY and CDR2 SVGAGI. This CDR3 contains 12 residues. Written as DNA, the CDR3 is TGTGCCAGCAGAGGACAGCGCCTGGGAGCTTTCTTT. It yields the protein CASRGQRLGAFF.

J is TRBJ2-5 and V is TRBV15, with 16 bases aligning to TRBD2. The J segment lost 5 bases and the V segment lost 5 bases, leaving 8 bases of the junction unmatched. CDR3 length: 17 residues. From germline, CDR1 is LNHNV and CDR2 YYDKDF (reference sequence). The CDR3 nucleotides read TGTGCCACCAGCCGAGGGACTAGCGGGGGGGCGGGGGAGACCCAGTACTTC. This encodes CATSRGTSGGAGETQYF. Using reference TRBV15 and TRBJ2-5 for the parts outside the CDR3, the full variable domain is DAMVIQNPRYQVTQFGKPVTLSCSQTLNHNVMYWYQQKSSQAPKLLFHYYDKDFNNEADTPDNFQSRRPNTSFCFLDIRSPGLGDTAMYLCATSRGTSGGAGETQYFGPGTRLLVL.

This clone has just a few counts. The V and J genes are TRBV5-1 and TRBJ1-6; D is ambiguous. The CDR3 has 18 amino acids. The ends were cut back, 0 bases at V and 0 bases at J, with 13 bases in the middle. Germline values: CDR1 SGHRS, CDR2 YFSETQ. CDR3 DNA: TGCGCCAGCAGCTTGGCAGAAGGTAGGAGCTCCTATAATTCACCCCTCCACTTT. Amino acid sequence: CASSLAEGRSSYNSPLHF.

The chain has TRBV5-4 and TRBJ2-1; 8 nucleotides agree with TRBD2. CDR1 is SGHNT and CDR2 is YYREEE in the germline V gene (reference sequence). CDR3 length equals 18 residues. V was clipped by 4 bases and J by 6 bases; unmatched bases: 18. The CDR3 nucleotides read TGTGCCAGCAGCCCCCGGGCCGGGACTAGAAGGGATGGCAATGAGCAGTTCTTC. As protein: CASSPRAGTRRDGNEQFF. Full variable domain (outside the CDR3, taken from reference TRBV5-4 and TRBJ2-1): ETGVTQSPTHLIKTRGQQVTLRCSSQSGHNTVSWYQQALGQGPQFIFQYYREEENGRGNFPPRFSGLQFPNYSSELNVNALELDDSALYLCASSPRAGTRRDGNEQFFGPGTRLTVL.

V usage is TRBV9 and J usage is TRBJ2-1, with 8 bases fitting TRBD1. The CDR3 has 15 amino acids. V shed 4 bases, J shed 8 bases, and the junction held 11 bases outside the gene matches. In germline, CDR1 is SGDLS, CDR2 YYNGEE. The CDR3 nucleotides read TGTGCCAGCAGCCCCTGGACAGGGAGATCCTATGAGCAGTTCTTC. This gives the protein CASSPWTGRSYEQFF.

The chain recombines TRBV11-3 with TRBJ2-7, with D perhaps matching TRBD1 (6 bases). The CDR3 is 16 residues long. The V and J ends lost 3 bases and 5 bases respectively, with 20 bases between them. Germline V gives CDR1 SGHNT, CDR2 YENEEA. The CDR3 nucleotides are TGTGCCAGCAGCTTTTCTGGGGGCGACGTAAGCAACGAGCAGTACTTC. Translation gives CASSFSGGDVSNEQYF.